This record looks at one TCR beta chain sequence and its context. These data are taken from a study of beta chain features in type 1 diabetes. Per the germline V gene, CDR1 is SGHRS and CDR2 is YFSETQ. The CDR3 extends over 14 amino acids. Trimming shortened V by 7 bases and J by 0 bases, and 11 bases separated the two germline ends. Isolated RNA was reverse transcribed in full, so expressed TCRB transcripts were sequenced. TCRdb keeps only in-frame clones here, not all; method: immunoSEQ multiplex PCR. This sample yields under 400,000 clones, of which less than 20% are seen a single time; under 0.05% belongs to the top ten.

The chain employs TRBV5-1 and TRBJ1-3; D is possibly TRBD1 (6 bases). The sample taken for sequencing was naive CD4+ T cells from blood. The TCR originated in a woman between 18 and 29 years old in good health. The CDR3 coding sequence is TGCGCCAGCTCACAGGGTCTCTCTGGAAACACCATATATTTT. Translating it yields CASSQGLSGNTIYF.